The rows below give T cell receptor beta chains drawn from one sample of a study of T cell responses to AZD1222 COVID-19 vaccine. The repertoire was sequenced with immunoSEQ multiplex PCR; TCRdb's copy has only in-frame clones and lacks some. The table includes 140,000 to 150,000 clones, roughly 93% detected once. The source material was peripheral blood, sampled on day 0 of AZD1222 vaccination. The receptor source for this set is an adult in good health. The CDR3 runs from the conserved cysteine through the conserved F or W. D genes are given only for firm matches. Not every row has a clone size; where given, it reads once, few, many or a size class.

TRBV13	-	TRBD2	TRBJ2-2	CASSPTSGRGHGELFF	TGTGCCAGCAGCCCAACTAGCGGGAGAGGTCACGGGGAGCTGTTTTTT
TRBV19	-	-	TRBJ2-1	CASSIGVATSYNEQFF	TGTGCCAGTAGTATAGGGGTAGCAACCTCCTACAATGAGCAGTTCTTC
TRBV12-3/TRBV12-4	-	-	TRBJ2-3	CASSLDTQYF	TGTGCCAGCAGTTTAGATACGCAGTATTTT
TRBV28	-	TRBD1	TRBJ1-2	CASRQTGGDGYTF	TGTGCCAGCAGACAGACAGGGGGCGACGGCTACACCTTC
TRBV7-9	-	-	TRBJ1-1	CASSHHRQSPRNTEAFF	TGTGCCAGCAGCCATCACCGACAGAGCCCTCGAAACACTGAAGCTTTCTTT
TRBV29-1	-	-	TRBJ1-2	CSGGTARYTF	TGCAGCGGGGGTACCGCCCGCTACACCTTC
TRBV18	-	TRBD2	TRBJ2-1	CASSSGRANEQFF	TGTGCCAGCTCTAGCGGGAGGGCCAATGAGCAGTTCTTC
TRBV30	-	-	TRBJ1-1	CAWSTLTAPIAEAFF	TGTGCCTGGAGTACCCTCACGGCCCCGATCGCTGAAGCTTTCTTT
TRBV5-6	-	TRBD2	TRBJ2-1	CASSSLAGTAYNEQFF	TGTGCCAGCAGCTCTTTAGCGGGGACGGCCTACAATGAGCAGTTCTTC
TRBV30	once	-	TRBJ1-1	CAWSPGLTEAFF	TGTGCCTGGAGTCCAGGGTTGACTGAAGCTTTCTTT
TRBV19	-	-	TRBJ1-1	CASIPFVGDTEAFF	TGTGCCAGTATCCCGTTCGTGGGGGACACTGAAGCTTTCTTT
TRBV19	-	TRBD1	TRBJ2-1	CASSINRGSYNEQFF	TGTGCCAGTAGTATAAACAGGGGCTCCTACAATGAGCAGTTCTTC
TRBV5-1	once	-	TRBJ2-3	CASGFEGWTDTQYF	TGCGCCAGCGGCTTCGAGGGCTGGACAGATACGCAGTATTTT
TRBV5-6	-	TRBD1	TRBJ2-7	CASSFPTTGVGGYEQYF	TGTGCCAGCAGCTTTCCTACGACAGGGGTTGGGGGGTACGAGCAGTACTTC
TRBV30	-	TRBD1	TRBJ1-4	CAWSVQGSEKLFF	TGTGCCTGGAGTGTACAGGGGAGTGAAAAACTGTTTTTT
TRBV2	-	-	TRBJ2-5	CASTLGYLGGETQYF	TGTGCCAGCACACTCGGCTATCTGGGGGGCGAGACCCAGTACTTC
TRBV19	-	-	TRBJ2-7	CASSIESGEAYEQYF	TGTGCCAGTAGTATAGAATCGGGGGAGGCGTACGAGCAGTACTTC
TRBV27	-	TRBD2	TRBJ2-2	CASSHRLAGVYTGELFF	TGTGCCAGCAGTCATAGACTAGCGGGAGTATACACCGGGGAGCTGTTTTTT
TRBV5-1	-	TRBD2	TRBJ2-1	CASEAGGSSEQFF	TGCGCCAGCGAGGCGGGAGGGTCATCTGAGCAGTTCTTC
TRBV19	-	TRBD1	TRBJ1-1	CASSDRGDDTEAFF	TGTGCCAGTAGTGACAGGGGGGATGACACTGAAGCTTTCTTT
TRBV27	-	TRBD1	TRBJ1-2	CASSPLDRGYGYTF	TGTGCCAGCAGTCCTCTAGACAGGGGCTATGGCTACACCTTC
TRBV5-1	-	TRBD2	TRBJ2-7	CASSLGGTTYEQYF	TGCGCCAGCAGCTTGGGAGGGACTACCTACGAGCAGTACTTC
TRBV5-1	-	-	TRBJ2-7	CASSLGSARSYEQYF	TGCGCCAGCAGCTTGGGGTCGGCGAGGTCCTACGAGCAGTACTTC
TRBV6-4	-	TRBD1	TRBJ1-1	CASRLDRGRAFF	TGTGCCAGCAGACTGGACAGGGGGCGTGCTTTCTTT
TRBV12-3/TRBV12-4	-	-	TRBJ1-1	CASSLGGEAFF	TGTGCCAGCAGTTTAGGGGGTGAAGCTTTCTTT
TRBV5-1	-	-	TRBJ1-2	CASSLDPLRGYTF	TGCGCCAGCAGCTTGGATCCCTTACGCGGCTACACCTTC
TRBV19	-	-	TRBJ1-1	CASRRTAEAFF	TGTGCCAGTAGACGGACCGCCGAAGCTTTCTTT
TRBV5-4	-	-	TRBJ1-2	CASSGGQRTNYGYTF	TGTGCCAGCAGCGGCGGACAGCGCACTAACTATGGCTACACCTTC
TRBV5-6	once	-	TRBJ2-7	CASSSLGGAGGSSYEQYF	TGTGCCAGCAGTTCCCTCGGGGGGGCAGGGGGAAGCTCCTACGAGCAGTACTTC
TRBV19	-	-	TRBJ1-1	CASSILRRVITEAFF	TGTGCCAGTAGTATTTTACGGCGAGTCATCACTGAAGCTTTCTTT
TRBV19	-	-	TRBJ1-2	CASSIMAGDNYGYTF	TGTGCCAGTAGTATAATGGCGGGGGATAACTATGGCTACACCTTC
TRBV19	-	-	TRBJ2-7	CASSIGGRYSYEQYF	TGTGCCAGTAGCATAGGGGGGCGCTACTCCTACGAGCAGTACTTC
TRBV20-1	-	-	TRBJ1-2	CSARAGYGYTF	TGCAGTGCTAGGGCGGGTTATGGCTACACCTTC
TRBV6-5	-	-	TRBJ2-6	CASKDQPSGANVLTF	TGTGCCAGCAAAGATCAGCCCTCTGGGGCCAACGTCCTGACTTTC
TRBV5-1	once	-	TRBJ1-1	CASSLDGSNTEAFF	TGCGCCAGCAGCTTGGACGGGAGCAACACTGAAGCTTTCTTT
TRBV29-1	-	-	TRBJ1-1	CSVEQGNTEAFF	TGCAGCGTTGAGCAGGGCAACACTGAAGCTTTCTTT
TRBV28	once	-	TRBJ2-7	CASSIRDHEQYF	TGTGCCAGCAGTATCCGGGACCACGAGCAGTACTTC
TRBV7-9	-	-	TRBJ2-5	CASSLLFQETQYF	TGTGCCAGCAGCTTACTATTCCAAGAGACCCAGTACTTC
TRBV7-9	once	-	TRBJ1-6	CASSLAGDSPLHF	TGTGCCAGCAGCTTAGCCGGGGATTCACCCCTCCACTTT
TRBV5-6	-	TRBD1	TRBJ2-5	CASSLAGGGGETQYF	TGTGCCAGCAGCTTGGCAGGGGGCGGTGGAGAGACCCAGTACTTC
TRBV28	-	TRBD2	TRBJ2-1	CASSLGLAGVDEQFF	TGTGCCAGCAGTTTGGGACTAGCGGGAGTCGATGAGCAGTTCTTC
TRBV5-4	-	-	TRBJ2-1	CASSTKAVLSYNEQFF	TGTGCCAGCAGCACCAAAGCGGTACTCTCCTACAATGAGCAGTTCTTC